The rows below give T cell receptor beta chains drawn from one sample of a study of cytomegalovirus exposure and HLA in healthy donors. TCRdb's copy holds only in-frame clones and misses some; the assay was immunoSEQ multiplex PCR. The repertoire holds around 100,000 clones, with around 62% as singletons. What was sequenced was PBMCs. These receptors were taken from a young man in good health and CMV-seropositive. CDR3s include the opening cysteine and the closing phenylalanine or tryptophan. A D gene is named only where the DNA matches it firmly. Rows may omit the clone size; those that give it use once, few, many or a size class.

clone_size | j_call | v_call | d_call | cdr3_aa | cdr3_nt
. | TRBJ2-7 | TRBV5-6 | . | CASSLQGLYEQYF | TGTGCCAGCAGCCTGCAGGGGCTCTACGAGCAGTACTTC
. | TRBJ1-1 | TRBV11-3 | TRBD1 | CASSLGDRGQGNTEAFF | TGTGCCAGCAGCTTGGGGGACAGGGGGCAGGGGAACACTGAAGCTTTCTTT
few | TRBJ2-7 | TRBV28 | . | CASSLSTYEQYF | TGTGCCAGCAGTTTATCCACCTACGAGCAGTACTTC
. | TRBJ1-3 | TRBV7-8 | . | CASSTRRGAGGNTIYF | TGTGCCAGCAGCACCCGGCGGGGGGCAGGTGGAAACACCATATATTTT
. | TRBJ2-4 | TRBV27 | . | CASSIGGENIQYF | TGTGCCAGCAGTATCGGCGGCGAAAACATTCAGTACTTC
. | TRBJ2-3 | TRBV11-2 | TRBD1 | CASSVTGVSKAQYF | TGTGCCAGCAGCGTTACAGGGGTCTCGAAAGCGCAGTATTTT
. | TRBJ2-3 | TRBV19 | TRBD2 | CASRRSGGLTDTQYF | TGTGCCAGTAGAAGAAGCGGGGGCCTCACAGATACGCAGTATTTT
. | TRBJ2-2 | TRBV11-3 | . | CASSLLGELFF | TGTGCCAGCAGCTTGTTAGGGGAGCTGTTTTTT
. | TRBJ2-1 | TRBV6-6 | . | CASTITSGTGEQFF | TGTGCCAGCACTATCACTTCAGGGACTGGTGAGCAGTTCTTC
. | TRBJ1-2 | TRBV10-3 | TRBD1 | CAISGQGWGGYTF | TGTGCCATCAGTGGACAGGGCTGGGGTGGCTACACCTTC
. | TRBJ2-2 | TRBV6-4 | TRBD1 | CASRGTGNTGELFF | TGTGCCAGCAGGGGGACAGGGAACACCGGGGAGCTGTTTTTT
. | TRBJ1-1 | TRBV10-3 | . | CAISEELAGGEEAFF | TGTGCCATCAGTGAGGAATTGGCGGGCGGGGAAGAAGCTTTCTTT
many | TRBJ1-1 | TRBV28 | TRBD1 | CASSSLGTAPNTEAFF | TGTGCCAGCAGTTCCCTCGGGACAGCCCCGAACACTGAAGCTTTCTTT
. | TRBJ2-3 | TRBV7-9 | TRBD2 | CASSLRTGGLDTQYF | TGTGCCAGCAGCTTACGTACGGGGGGATTAGATACGCAGTATTTT
. | TRBJ1-1 | TRBV19 | TRBD1 | CASSIGTWKTGRRTEAFF | TGTGCCAGTAGTATAGGAACCTGGAAGACAGGGCGGAGGACTGAAGCTTTCTTT
. | TRBJ1-1 | TRBV29-1 | . | CSVPRGFGVTEAFF | TGCAGCGTTCCGAGGGGGTTTGGCGTGACTGAAGCTTTCTTT
. | TRBJ1-4 | TRBV19 | . | CASSVRQGEKLFF | TGTGCCAGTAGTGTCCGGCAGGGGGAAAAACTGTTTTTT
. | TRBJ2-5 | TRBV15 | . | CATSRDRVVPQETQYF | TGTGCCACCAGCAGAGATCGAGTAGTCCCGCAAGAGACCCAGTACTTC
. | TRBJ2-7 | TRBV7-6 | TRBD2 | CASSRTSGHNSGEQYF | TGTGCCAGCAGCAGAACTAGCGGACACAACTCGGGGGAGCAGTACTTC
. | TRBJ1-5 | TRBV27 | . | CASSLLSGGVSNQPQHF | TGTGCCAGCAGTTTATTGAGCGGTGGGGTTAGCAATCAGCCCCAGCATTTT
. | TRBJ1-2 | TRBV19 | TRBD1 | CASSLGQGFYGYTF | TGTGCCAGTAGTCTAGGACAGGGGTTTTATGGCTACACCTTC
. | TRBJ2-5 | TRBV9 | . | CASSPRSQETQYF | TGTGCCAGCAGCCCACGGTCCCAAGAGACCCAGTACTTC
. | TRBJ2-1 | TRBV7-6 | TRBD2 | CASTHPGLADNEQFF | TGTGCCAGCACGCACCCGGGACTAGCCGACAATGAGCAGTTCTTC
. | TRBJ1-2 | TRBV29-1 | TRBD1 | CSVGIGGLYGYTF | TGCAGCGTGGGAATAGGGGGCCTCTATGGCTACACCTTC
. | TRBJ2-5 | TRBV19 | TRBD2 | CASTGGGAGGRWETQYF | TGTGCCAGTACTGGAGGGGGAGCGGGGGGCCGATGGGAGACCCAGTACTTC
few | TRBJ1-6 | TRBV7-9 | . | CASSSGWNSPLHF | TGTGCCAGCAGCTCAGGTTGGAATTCACCCCTCCACTTT
. | TRBJ2-1 | TRBV30 | TRBD2 | CAAGSGVGYNEQFF | TGTGCCGCCGGGAGCGGGGTGGGCTACAATGAGCAGTTCTTC
. | TRBJ2-1 | TRBV27 | . | CASSRLLGGNEQFF | TGTGCCAGCAGCCGACTGCTGGGGGGCAATGAGCAGTTCTTC
. | TRBJ1-2 | TRBV6-1 | . | CASSITRGGTYGYTF | TGTGCCAGCAGCATAACCCGGGGGGGGACCTATGGCTACACCTTC
. | TRBJ2-2 | TRBV6-5 | . | CASSYSGTRDTGELFF | TGTGCCAGCAGTTACTCCGGGACTCGGGACACCGGGGAGCTGTTTTTT
few | TRBJ1-4 | TRBV5-4 | . | CASSLRAPGEKLFF | TGTGCCAGCAGCTTACGAGCGCCCGGGGAAAAACTGTTTTTT
. | TRBJ2-7 | TRBV5-1 | . | CASSLESDSKEEQYF | TGCGCCAGCAGCTTGGAAAGTGACAGTAAAGAGGAGCAGTACTTC
. | TRBJ2-7 | TRBV4-1 | . | CASSLTINYEQYF | TGCGCCAGCAGCCTGACAATAAACTACGAGCAGTACTTC
. | TRBJ2-2 | TRBV11-1 | TRBD2 | CASSFSGGAFGELFF | TGTGCCAGCAGCTTTAGCGGGGGGGCTTTCGGGGAGCTGTTTTTT
. | TRBJ1-1 | TRBV5-1 | . | CASSLELGTEAFF | TGCGCCAGCAGCTTGGAGCTCGGGACTGAAGCTTTCTTT
. | TRBJ2-2 | TRBV5-1 | . | CASNRDRPTGELFF | TGCGCCAGCAACCGCGACAGGCCCACCGGGGAGCTGTTTTTT
. | TRBJ1-1 | TRBV11-1 | . | CASSLEALGTEAFF | TGTGCCAGCAGCTTAGAAGCCCTCGGGACTGAAGCTTTCTTT
. | TRBJ2-7 | TRBV19 | . | CASTNGGTGYYEQYF | TGTGCCAGTACCAACGGGGGGACAGGTTACTACGAGCAGTACTTC
. | TRBJ2-7 | TRBV6-6 | . | CASSYEASYEQYF | TGTGCCAGCAGTTACGAGGCCTCCTACGAGCAGTACTTC
. | TRBJ1-5 | TRBV12-5 | . | CASGLVTGQNRNQPQHF | TGTGCTAGTGGTTTGGTAACAGGGCAAAATCGCAATCAGCCCCAGCATTTT
few | TRBJ1-1 | TRBV5-1 | TRBD1 | CASSFRGHTEAFF | TGCGCCAGCAGCTTTAGGGGGCACACTGAAGCTTTCTTT
few | TRBJ1-1 | TRBV18 | . | CASSREWNTEAFF | TGTGCCAGCTCTCGAGAATGGAACACTGAAGCTTTCTTT
. | TRBJ2-1 | TRBV7-6 | TRBD2 | CASSLRTSGDLGNEQFF | TGTGCCAGCAGCCTCCGGACTAGCGGGGATCTGGGCAATGAGCAGTTCTTC
. | TRBJ2-3 | TRBV10-3 | . | CAIKSQQGSDTQYF | TGTGCCATCAAGTCCCAACAGGGATCAGATACGCAGTATTTT
few | TRBJ2-7 | TRBV6-5 | . | CASSNRGYYEQYF | TGTGCCAGCAGCAATCGGGGTTACTACGAGCAGTACTTC
. | TRBJ1-1 | TRBV7-5 | . | CARSPSSNRGNTEAFF | TGTGCCAGAAGCCCCTCCTCTAACAGGGGGAACACTGAAGCTTTCTTT
. | TRBJ1-1 | TRBV2 | TRBD1 | CASRSRGWATEAFF | TGTGCCAGCAGATCCAGGGGGTGGGCGACTGAAGCTTTCTTT